The sequence of this TCR beta chain was determined in a study of cytomegalovirus exposure and HLA in healthy donors. Looked up from germline, CDR1 is SNHLY and CDR2 is FYNNEI. CDR3 length: 14 residues. With 8 bases removed from V and 3 bases from J, the gap between germline ends came to 13 bases. Some clones are missing from TCRdb's copy, which holds only in-frame ones; the method was immunoSEQ multiplex PCR. This table holds roughly 310,000 clones, approximately 85% found once. A remark on this clone: Its antigen is not identified.

The study's findings and limits: The CMV antigen specificity of a few CMV-associated chains was confirmed through in vitro analysis.

This sequence was found in a man between 25 and 39 years old in good health and CMV-seronegative. J is TRBJ2-2 and V is TRBV2; maybe TRBD2 (5 bases). The sequenced sample consisted of PBMCs. CDR3 loop: CASLIRGYTGELFF. CDR3 nucleotide sequence: TGTGCCAGCCTCATTAGAGGGTACACCGGGGAGCTGTTTTTT.